The sequence of this T cell receptor beta chain was determined in a study of human CD8 memory T cell subsets. The CDR3 is 19 residues long. Germline CDR1 is SGHDN and CDR2 is FVKESK. Phenotypically, stem-like memory CD8+ T cells (TSTEM) were characterized as CCR7+ PD-1- TIGIT-. Duplicate approximately 150,000-cell vials of sorted CD8+ T cells per subset supplied the RNA. TCR beta was sequenced from UMI-tagged 5' RACE libraries. TCRdb reprocessed the 5' RACE reads and reports one entry per CDR3 protein, with no DNA. The table counts roughly 9,300 distinct CDR3 sequences; 9.5% lies in the top ten. This clonotype is medium-sized by frequency.

The V call is TRBV14, the J call TRBJ2-1; the D gene TCRdb calls, TRBD1, cannot be checked with no DNA. The sequence was obtained from a human donor in good health. Sequenced material: CD8+ stem-like memory T cells (TSCM and TCM) sorted from PBMCs. The subset here: stem-like memory CD8 T cells (TSTEM), CCR7+ PD-1- TIGIT-. This CDR3 reads CASSQELMGLEGEYGEQFF.